The 12 T cell receptor beta chains reported below all come from one sample, sequenced in a study of blood T cell repertoires in COVID-19. Profiled with immunoSEQ multiplex PCR; TCRdb holds only in-frame clones, not every one. The table has around 100,000 clones, approximately 84% seen once; the top ten hold roughly 4.4%. Sequenced material: peripheral blood. These TCRs come from a human donor in a cohort sampled during active COVID-19.

The DNA of the CDR3 is TGCGCCAGCAGCCAAGGTACAGATCAGCCCCAGCATTTT. Its translation: CASSQGTDQPQHF. V is TRBV4-3 and J is TRBJ1-5; no clear D gene. From germline, CDR1 is LGHNA and CDR2 YSLEER. The CDR3 extends over 13 amino acids. The ends were cut back, 1 base at V and 5 bases at J, with 6 bases in the middle.

About this clone: The sample carries other DNA sequences with the same CDR3. The chain employs TRBV28 and TRBJ2-7; unclear D gene. The CDR3 runs to 13 residues. Trimming pared 1 base from V and 3 bases from J, leaving 7 bases between. In germline, CDR1 is MDHEN, CDR2 SYDVKM. CDR3 protein: CASSLSPSYEQYF. Here the CDR3 DNA reads TGTGCCAGCAGTTTATCACCGAGCTACGAGCAGTACTTC.

This clone has just one count. This chain links TRBV6-1 with TRBJ2-4, with 14 bases that match TRBD2. The germline CDR1 and CDR2 sequences are MNHNS and SASEGT. The length of the CDR3 is 18 residues. Trimming took 4 bases from V and 0 from J; bases not matched to a gene: 5. The CDR3, as DNA: TGTGCCAGCAGTGCCGGACTAGCGGGGGGAATAGCCAAAAACATTCAGTACTTC. Amino acids: CASSAGLAGGIAKNIQYF.

The chain is built from TRBV4-1 and TRBJ1-3, with TRBD1 matching over 9 bases. The CDR3 length is 16 residues. The germline CDR1 and CDR2 sequences are MGHRA and YSYEKL. V gave up 0 bases and J gave up 2 bases; unmatched junction bases: 2. CDR3 in amino acids: CASSQERTGAGNTIYF. The CDR3 region has the DNA TGCGCCAGCAGCCAAGAAAGGACAGGGGCTGGAAACACCATATATTTT.

J is TRBJ1-2 and V is TRBV9; no firm D call. V lost 5 bases and J 0 bases, leaving 11 bases between the germline ends. The CDR3 spans 14 residues. Germline CDR1 is SGDLS and CDR2 is YYNGEE. CDR3 coding DNA: TGTGCCAGCAGGGAAGAGGGAACTAACTATGGCTACACCTTC. The encoded protein is CASREEGTNYGYTF. The full variable domain, its missing parts supplied by reference TRBV9 and TRBJ1-2, is DSGVTQTPKHLITATGQRVTLRCSPRSGDLSVYWYQQSLDQGLQFLIQYYNGEERAKGNILERFSAQQFPDLHSELNLSSLELGDSALYFCASREEGTNYGYTFGSGTRLTVV.

The rearrangement uses TRBV4-1 and TRBJ1-1; 7 bases map to TRBD1. This CDR3 has 15 residues. CDR1 and CDR2 (germline): MGHRA, YSYEKL. The junction had 9 bases not matched to a gene; V was cut back by 5 bases and J by 3 bases. The CDR3 DNA follows: TGCGCCAGCAGCAGGGGGCTAGGTAAAGACACTGAAGCTTTCTTT. Translating gives CASSRGLGKDTEAFF.

CDR3 region: CASSQVGEYYPQHF. CDR3 DNA sequence: TGTGCCAGCAGCCAAGTAGGGGAATATTATCCCCAGCATTTT. The gene calls are TRBV3-1 (or the pseudogene TRBV3-2) and TRBJ1-5, with D perhaps TRBD1 (5 bases). The ends were cut back, 1 base at V and 10 bases at J, with 14 bases in the middle. This CDR3 region has 14 residues. Germline CDR1 LGHDT, CDR2 YNNKEL (reference sequence).

The V and J genes are TRBV7-2 and TRBJ2-7; 7 positions match TRBD1. The germline CDR1 and CDR2 sequences are SGHTA and FQGNSA. The CDR3 covers 15 residues. V shed 0 bases, J shed 0 bases, and the junction held 2 bases outside the gene matches. As DNA, the CDR3 is TGTGCCAGCAGCTTAGCACCAGGGGGCTCCTACGAGCAGTACTTC. Protein sequence: CASSLAPGGSYEQYF.

This clone was detected only a few times. V gene TRBV7-9 combines with J gene TRBJ1-5; D gene unclear. The CDR3 spans 15 residues. The V gene's germline CDR1 is SEHNR and CDR2 FQNEAQ (reference sequence). Trimming pared 0 bases from V and 1 base from J, leaving 7 bases between. The CDR3 loop is CASSLAGGSNQPQHF. The CDR3 nucleotides are TGTGCCAGCAGCTTAGCTGGCGGGAGCAATCAGCCCCAGCATTTT.

Concerning this clone itself: Other DNA sequences of this sample code for an identical CDR3. The rearrangement uses TRBV7-2 and TRBJ2-1, with a possible D match to TRBD2 (5 bases). Per germline, CDR1 SGHTA and CDR2 FQGNSA. V lost 5 bases, J lost 7 bases, and 9 bases lay in between. This CDR3 contains 12 residues. The DNA for the CDR3 is TGTGCCAGCAGCCCCCAGCGGAATGAGCAGTTCTTC. As protein: CASSPQRNEQFF.

The V call is TRBV5-6, the J call TRBJ2-5, with TRBD1 matching over 8 bases. CDR1 and CDR2 (germline): SGHDT, YYEEEE. CDR3 length: 13 amino acids. Unmatched junction bases numbered 1, after V lost 2 bases and J lost 4 bases. CDR3: CASSLDRGETQYF. CDR3 coding DNA: TGTGCCAGCAGCTTAGACAGGGGAGAGACCCAGTACTTC.

CDR3 sequence reads: CASISPGGRSYNEQFF. CDR3 coding DNA: TGTGCCAGCATCTCCCCCGGGGGGCGTTCCTACAATGAGCAGTTCTTC. The chain uses TRBV7-2 and TRBJ2-1, with a weak D call TRBD2 (7 bases). CDR1 is SGHTA and CDR2 is FQGNSA in the germline V gene. V lost 7 bases and J 1 base, leaving 17 bases between the germline ends. The CDR3 runs 16 residues. The full variable domain, in which reference TRBV7-2 and TRBJ2-1 provide the parts outside the CDR3, is GAGVSQSPSNKVTEKGKDVELRCDPISGHTALYWYRQSLGQGLEFLIYFQGNSAPDKSGLPSDRFSAERTGGSVSTLTIQRTQQEDSAVYLCASISPGGRSYNEQFFGPGTRLTVL.